The 6 T cell receptor beta chains reported below all come from one sample, sequenced in a study of beta chain features in type 1 diabetes (dated by TCRdb to the late 2010s). The research as a whole found: A moderate but significant shortening of TCRB CDR3 length was observed in type 1 diabetes patients in all four CD4+ subsets.

Library generation was performed with the immunoSEQ multiplex PCR assay. All of the isolated RNA was reverse transcribed with the High Capacity cDNA Reverse Transcription Kit, so expressed TCRB transcripts were sequenced. Sourced from immuneACCESS, this table was stored by TCRdb with only in-frame sequences that have V and J called. A share of the clones is absent; for the studies checked, an unresolved V gene accounts for under half, and the remainder has no known explanation. This sample lists roughly 290,000 clones; about 15% were detected once. Less than 0.02% of the sample is held by the ten biggest clonotypes. These receptors lack a known antigen. The sequenced material came from naive CD4+ T cells from blood. This specimen's cell subset or site label, per the study, means: true naive CD4+ T cells. These receptors were obtained from a man between 18 and 35 years old with type 1 diabetes.

On this clone: Other DNA sequences in the sample encode the same CDR3. The genes are TRBV30 and TRBJ1-5, with a tentative D call TRBD1 (5 bases). This CDR3 region has 13 residues. Trimming shortened V by 4 bases and J by 7 bases, and 14 bases separated the two germline ends. CDR1 is GTSNPN, CDR2 SVGIG, per germline (reference sequence). The CDR3 bases are TGTGCCTGGACAGGGCAGGGCGGCCAGCCCCAGCATTTT. Amino acid sequence: CAWTGQGGQPQHF.

This chain links TRBV2 with TRBJ2-7, with TRBD1 identical over 9 bases. V lost 6 bases, J lost 3 bases, and 6 bases stayed unmatched. Germline V CDR1 and CDR2: SNHLY, FYNNEI. The CDR3 is made up of 14 amino acids. The CDR3 DNA follows: TGTGCCAGCAGCGGGACAGGGCGTCGCTACGAGCAGTACTTC. It yields the protein CASSGTGRRYEQYF.

This chain connects TRBV5-1 to TRBJ1-2, with a tentative D call TRBD1 (6 bases). Germline assignment: CDR1 SGHRS and CDR2 YFSETQ. The V end was cut by 3 bases, the J end by 3 bases, with 18 bases between. This CDR3 spans 16 amino acids. CDR3 sequence: CASSSGGTPDDYGYTF. DNA for the CDR3: TGCGCCAGCAGCTCCGGTGGGACACCCGACGACTATGGCTACACCTTC.

The J gene is TRBJ2-1, the V gene TRBV30; 12 bases align to TRBD2. J gave up 9 bases and V 3 bases, and 9 bases lay outside the gene matches. Germline lookup yields CDR1 GTSNPN and CDR2 SVGIG (reference sequence). CDR3 length: 15 amino acids. CDR3 bases: TGTGCCTGGAGACCCGGACTAGCGGGGATCGGTGAGCAGTTCTTC. Protein: CAWRPGLAGIGEQFF.

This sequence joins TRBV11-2 and TRBJ2-3; 9 positions match TRBD2. V shed 3 bases and J 4 bases; nucleotides not matched to a gene: 8. The CDR3 consists of 16 residues. Germline V lookup: CDR1 SGHAT, CDR2 FQNNGV. As DNA, the CDR3 is TGTGCCAGCAGCTTGGCGGGGGGGGCCCCTTCAGATACGCAGTATTTT. This encodes CASSLAGGAPSDTQYF.

Only a few counts were recorded for this clone. The V and J genes are TRBV28 and TRBJ2-7; D is possibly TRBD1 (6 bases). Trimming shortened V by 6 bases and J by 6 bases, and 15 bases separated the two germline ends. The CDR3 is 13 residues long. Germline assignment: CDR1 MDHEN and CDR2 SYDVKM. The CDR3 sequence is CASSPGQSGEQYF. The CDR3 DNA follows: TGTGCCAGCAGCCCTGGACAGAGCGGCGAGCAGTACTTC.